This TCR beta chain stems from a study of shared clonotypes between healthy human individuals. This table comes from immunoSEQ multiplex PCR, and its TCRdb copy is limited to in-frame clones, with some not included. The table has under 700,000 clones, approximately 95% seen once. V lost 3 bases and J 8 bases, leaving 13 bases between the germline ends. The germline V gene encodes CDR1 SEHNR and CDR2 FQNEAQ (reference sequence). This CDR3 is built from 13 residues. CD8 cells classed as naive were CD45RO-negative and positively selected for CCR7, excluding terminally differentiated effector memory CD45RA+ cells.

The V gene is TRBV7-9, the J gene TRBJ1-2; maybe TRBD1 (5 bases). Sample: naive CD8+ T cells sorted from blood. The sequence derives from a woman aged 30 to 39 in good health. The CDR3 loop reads CASSFKTEDGYTF. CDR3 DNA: TGTGCCAGCAGCTTCAAGACAGAGGACGGCTACACCTTC. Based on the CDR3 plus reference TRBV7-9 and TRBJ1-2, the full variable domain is DTGVSQNPRHKITKRGQNVTFRCDPISEHNRLYWYRQTLGQGPEFLTYFQNEAQLEKSRLLSDRFSAERPKGSFSTLEIQRTEQGDSAMYLCASSFKTEDGYTFGSGTRLTVV.